The next 29 T cell receptor beta chains were all read from a single sample in a study of blood T cell repertoires in COVID-19 (dated by TCRdb to the early 2020s). Library prep was done by the immunoSEQ multiplex PCR assay. Imported from immuneACCESS, the table was reduced by TCRdb to in-frame sequences with V and J called. These copies leave out some clones; in studies compared against another copy, an unresolved V gene accounts for under half, and the cause of the remainder is not known. The table for this sample lists roughly 200,000 clones; around 90% of them were counted only once. The ten largest clones add up to 6.5% to 8.5% of the sample. Sequencing input: peripheral blood. The origin of the receptors is a man aged 35 to 55 with acute or convalescent COVID-19.

This clone occurred a few times. V is TRBV5-8 and J is TRBJ1-2, with 8 bases lining up with TRBD1. V gave up 2 bases and J gave up 7 bases; unmatched junction bases: 7. CDR1 and CDR2 (germline): SGHTS, YDEGEE. The CDR3 is 14 amino acids. Here the CDR3 reads CASSFRGQGVGYTF. In DNA form, the CDR3 reads TGTGCCAGCAGCTTCAGGGGGCAAGGGGTTGGCTACACCTTC.

The chain couples TRBV7-8 to TRBJ2-2; 11 positions agree with TRBD1. The J segment lost 6 bases and the V segment lost 5 bases, leaving 5 bases of the junction unmatched. Looked up from germline, CDR1 is SGHVS and CDR2 is FQNEAQ. The CDR3 length is 15 residues. The CDR3 reads CASSPGQGASGELFF. CDR3 bases: TGTGCCAGCAGCCCCGGACAGGGGGCCTCCGGGGAGCTGTTTTTT.

The V call is TRBV7-4, the J call TRBJ2-3, with TRBD1 matching 9 bases. CDR3 size: 15 residues. Germline V gene data show CDR1 as SGHVT and CDR2 as SQSDAQ. J lost 1 base, V lost 5 bases, and 4 bases had no gene match. CDR3 in amino acids: CASSPDRGCTDTQYF. CDR3 nucleotide sequence: TGTGCCAGCAGCCCCGACAGGGGGTGCACAGATACGCAGTATTTT.

This clone was detected once. The V and J genes are TRBV30 and TRBJ1-6; D unclear. Looked up from germline, CDR1 is GTSNPN and CDR2 is SVGIG (reference sequence). V lost 0 bases, J lost 3 bases, and 12 bases lay in between. This CDR3 spans 16 amino acids. The CDR3 is CAWSVRGSVYNSPLHF. The CDR3 DNA is TGTGCCTGGAGTGTAAGAGGGAGCGTCTATAATTCACCCCTCCACTTT.

This clone has just a few counts. The chain carries TRBV7-9 and TRBJ1-4, with D tentatively TRBD1 (6 bases). Looked up from germline, CDR1 is SEHNR and CDR2 is FQNEAQ (reference sequence). CDR3 length equals 16 residues. Trimming removed 5 bases at V and 7 bases at J, with 20 bases between. The CDR3 region is CASSTSHREMAEKLFF. Written as DNA, the CDR3 is TGTGCCAGCAGCACCTCTCACAGGGAGATGGCTGAAAAACTGTTTTTT.

A few counts support this clone. The chain combines TRBV7-9 with TRBJ1-5; TRBD1 is a possible D gene (6 bases). CDR1 SEHNR and CDR2 FQNEAQ come from the germline V gene (reference sequence). This CDR3 contains 14 residues. V was pared by 3 bases and J by 12 bases, with 18 bases between. The CDR3, as DNA: TGTGCCAGCAGCTTTGGGACACCCCCCAAGCTCCAGCATTTT. Translating gives CASSFGTPPKLQHF.

The chain links TRBV6-6 to TRBJ2-7; 7 bases are shared with TRBD1. In germline, CDR1 is MNHNY, CDR2 SVGAGI (reference sequence). The CDR3 runs 15 residues. Losses at the gene ends were 6 bases for V and 0 bases for J; bases not matched to a gene: 8. The chain's CDR3 is CASRLWTGLSYEQYF. The CDR3 DNA sequence: TGTGCCAGCAGGCTTTGGACAGGCCTCTCCTACGAGCAGTACTTC.

The chain combines TRBV12-5 with TRBJ1-2; 7 bases are a match to TRBD1. This CDR3 has 12 amino acids. Germline V gene sequence: CDR1 LGHNT, CDR2 FRNRAP. In DNA form, the CDR3 reads TGTTACGGACAGGATTCTAACTATGGCTACACCTTC. It encodes CYGQDSNYGYTF.

The J gene is TRBJ2-5, the V gene TRBV6-5; D is ambiguous. The CDR3 has 13 residues. Trimming pared 7 bases from V and 5 bases from J, leaving 14 bases between. Germline V gene data show CDR1 as MNHEY and CDR2 as SVGAGI. The CDR3, as DNA: TGTGCCAGCAAGACTCCACGGCGGGAGACCCAGTACTTC. This translates into CASKTPRRETQYF.

The rearrangement uses TRBV6-6 and TRBJ2-7, with D possibly matching TRBD1 (8 bases). CDR1 and CDR2 (germline): MNHNY, SVGAGI (reference sequence). This CDR3 region has 16 residues. Trimming took 0 bases from V and 2 from J, leaving 14 bases between them. CDR3 region: CASSYSRTGRAYEQYF. Here the CDR3 DNA reads TGTGCCAGCAGTTACTCGAGGACAGGGAGGGCCTACGAGCAGTACTTC.

This sequence joins TRBV27 and TRBJ1-1; 9 positions agree with TRBD1. The length of the CDR3 is 15 residues. Germline V gene sequence: CDR1 MNHEY, CDR2 SMNVEV (reference sequence). V lost 4 bases, J lost 5 bases, and 8 bases stayed unmatched. CDR3 DNA sequence: TGTGCCAGCAGTTCCTATGGGACAGGGAAAACTGAAGCTTTCTTT. It encodes CASSSYGTGKTEAFF.

V usage is TRBV5-1 and J usage is TRBJ1-1; 8 bases align to TRBD1. The CDR3 has 15 amino acids. V trimming: 4 bases; J trimming: 3 bases; junction bases outside the gene matches: 8. The V gene's germline CDR1 is SGHRS and CDR2 YFSETQ. The CDR3 nucleotides are TGCGCCAGCAGCCCGGACAGGGCCTCGCACACTGAAGCTTTCTTT. This sequence encodes CASSPDRASHTEAFF.

This clone came up once. The chain uses TRBV25-1 and TRBJ1-6, with a weak D call TRBD1 (6 bases). The germline CDR1 and CDR2 sequences are MGHDK and SYGVNS. The CDR3 consists of 15 residues. The V gene lost 2 bases and the J gene lost 6 bases, with 11 bases spanning the gap. CDR3 sequence reads: CASSEQGKINSPLHF. In nucleotides, the CDR3 is TGTGCCAGCAGTGAACAGGGGAAGATTAATTCACCCCTCCACTTT.

This chain links TRBV18 with TRBJ2-7, with 7 bases fitting TRBD2. The V gene end was trimmed by 3 bases and the J gene end by 2 bases; junction bases not matched to a gene: 10. Germline CDR1 is KGHSH and CDR2 is LQKENI. The CDR3 extends over 16 amino acids. Here the CDR3 reads CASSPSVPSGTYEQYF. Written as DNA, the CDR3 is TGTGCCAGCTCACCCAGTGTGCCTAGCGGCACCTACGAGCAGTACTTC.

The sample holds a few counts of this clone. For the CDR3, the DNA is TGCGCCAGCAGCCAAGGGGCCCCGGGACTTGGGGCGTCTGGAAACACCATATATTTT. Protein product: CASSQGAPGLGASGNTIYF. V usage is TRBV4-1 and J usage is TRBJ1-3; D might be TRBD1 (5 bases). V lost 1 base, J lost 1 base, and 20 bases lay in between. This CDR3 is built from 19 residues. The germline CDR1 and CDR2 sequences are MGHRA and YSYEKL.

CDR3 amino acids: CASRRGTAGGQPQHF. CDR3 bases: TGTGCCAGCCGCCGGGGTACAGCGGGGGGTCAGCCCCAGCATTTT. The chain uses TRBV27 and TRBJ1-5; D might be TRBD1 (5 bases). The germline V gene has CDR1 MNHEY and CDR2 SMNVEV (reference sequence). This CDR3 is 15 amino acids long. V was pared by 8 bases and J by 6 bases, with 20 bases between.

The V gene is TRBV30, the J gene TRBJ1-5, with a weak D call TRBD1 (5 bases). The V gene's germline CDR1 is GTSNPN and CDR2 SVGIG (reference sequence). With 0 bases removed from V and 5 bases from J, the gap between germline ends came to 8 bases. This CDR3 contains 13 residues. The CDR3 sequence is CAWSVGGDQPQHF. CDR3 nucleotides: TGTGCCTGGAGTGTGGGGGGGGATCAGCCCCAGCATTTT.

The chain carries TRBV30 and TRBJ1-1; 7 bases agree with TRBD1. With V trimmed by 3 bases and J by 1 base, 11 bases remained unmatched. The germline V gene has CDR1 GTSNPN and CDR2 SVGIG (reference sequence). The CDR3 runs 16 residues. The CDR3 region has the DNA TGTGCCTGGAGGGATCCAACCGGGACAGCGAACACTGAAGCTTTCTTT. This translates into CAWRDPTGTANTEAFF.

This chain uses TRBV27 with TRBJ2-2; 7 bases map to TRBD1. The germline CDR1 and CDR2 sequences are MNHEY and SMNVEV (reference sequence). V gave up 2 bases and J gave up 3 bases; unmatched junction bases: 12. The CDR3 spans 18 residues. CDR3 loop: CASSLHRRGGGYTGELFF. The CDR3 DNA sequence: TGTGCCAGCAGTTTACATCGGCGAGGGGGCGGTTACACCGGGGAGCTGTTTTTT.

The chain couples TRBV15 to TRBJ1-3, with D possibly matching TRBD1 (6 bases). Germline CDR1 reads LNHNV; CDR2 reads YYDKDF (reference sequence). This CDR3 is built from 15 residues. Deletions cut 1 base from V and 4 bases from J, with 11 bases between. The DNA for the CDR3 is TGTGCCACCAGCAGAGTAAGGGGGGGCGGAAACACCATATATTTT. The encoded protein is CATSRVRGGGNTIYF.

This clone was detected only once. The rearrangement joins TRBV7-9 to TRBJ2-3; D remains unclear. The V and J ends lost 1 base and 2 bases respectively, with 7 bases between them. This CDR3 comprises 14 residues. CDR1 and CDR2 (germline): SEHNR, FQNEAQ (reference sequence). CDR3 region: CASSLGAHTDTQYF. Written as DNA, the CDR3 is TGTGCCAGCAGCTTAGGGGCCCACACAGATACGCAGTATTTT.

The rearrangement uses TRBV12-5 and TRBJ1-1; D may be TRBD1 (5 bases). In germline, CDR1 is LGHNT, CDR2 FRNRAP. Trimming took off 5 bases at V and 4 bases at J, with 17 bases between the two ends. The CDR3 sequence is 15 residues long. Here the CDR3 reads CASGQLSAGGTEAFF. CDR3 DNA: TGTGCTAGTGGTCAACTTAGCGCCGGGGGCACTGAAGCTTTCTTT.

The DNA for the CDR3 is TGCGCCAGCAGCTTAATAAGGGGGTCGGGCGAAGCTTTCTTT. This sequence encodes CASSLIRGSGEAFF. The rearrangement uses TRBV5-1 and TRBJ1-1; TRBD1 might be the D (6 bases). Per the germline V gene, CDR1 is SGHRS and CDR2 is YFSETQ. The CDR3 is 14 amino acids. The germline V and J ends were trimmed by 2 bases and 8 bases, with 16 bases remaining between them.

The chain uses TRBV6-1 and TRBJ2-7; maybe TRBD1 (6 bases). Germline CDR1 is MNHNS and CDR2 is SASEGT. V lost 2 bases and J 3 bases, leaving 14 bases between the germline ends. The CDR3 is 15 amino acids. The CDR3 coding sequence is TGTGCCAGCAGTGAATCGGACAGTTTATTCTACGAGCAGTACTTC. It encodes CASSESDSLFYEQYF.

This chain connects TRBV4-3 to TRBJ2-3, with TRBD2 matching 10 bases. Germline V gives CDR1 LGHNA, CDR2 YSLEER. The CDR3 sequence is 16 residues long. The V and J ends lost 0 bases and 1 base, in that order; junction bases with no gene match: 1. DNA of the CDR3: TGCGCCAGCAGCCAAGATGGACTAGCGGGCACAGATACGCAGTATTTT. As protein: CASSQDGLAGTDTQYF.

This clone was detected a few times. The V call is TRBV19, the J call TRBJ1-1; D perhaps matches TRBD1 (5 bases). The germline gives CDR1 LNHDA, CDR2 SQIVND (reference sequence). The CDR3 sequence is 18 residues long. V was shortened by 0 bases and J by 4 bases, with 21 bases between the two germline ends. The CDR3 sequence: CASSIDRKGRGFGTEAFF. The CDR3 DNA sequence: TGTGCCAGTAGTATAGATAGGAAGGGGAGGGGATTTGGCACTGAAGCTTTCTTT. Full variable domain (outside the CDR3, taken from reference TRBV19 and TRBJ1-1): DGGITQSPKYLFRKEGQNVTLSCEQNLNHDAMYWYRQDPGQGLRLIYYSQIVNDFQKGDIAEGYSVSREKKESFPLTVTSAQKNPTAFYLCASSIDRKGRGFGTEAFFGQGTRLTVV.

This CDR3 reads CASSLLGTGGEGNQPQHF. The CDR3 region has the DNA TGTGCCAGCAGTTTACTTGGGACAGGGGGTGAAGGCAATCAGCCCCAGCATTTT. The chain combines TRBV27 with TRBJ1-5, with 11 bases that match TRBD1. This CDR3 spans 18 amino acids. Germline CDR1 reads MNHEY; CDR2 reads SMNVEV (reference sequence). V was pared by 2 bases and J by 2 bases, with 8 bases of the junction left unmatched.

The gene calls are TRBV25-1 and TRBJ1-2; 9 positions agree with TRBD1. CDR3 length equals 15 residues. Germline V CDR1 and CDR2: MGHDK, SYGVNS. With 4 bases clipped from V and 2 bases from J, the junction kept 5 bases outside the gene matches. The CDR3 coding sequence is TGTGCCAGCAGTGTTCTCACAGGGGGCAACTATGGCTACACCTTC. Its protein is CASSVLTGGNYGYTF.

J is TRBJ1-2 and V is TRBV19, with a weak D call TRBD1 (5 bases). Germline lookup yields CDR1 LNHDA and CDR2 SQIVND (reference sequence). The CDR3 spans 13 residues. Trimming pared 3 bases from V and 5 bases from J, leaving 10 bases between. CDR3 residues: CASSIRGEYGYTF. The CDR3 DNA sequence: TGTGCCAGTAGTATTCGGGGGGAGTATGGCTACACCTTC. The full variable domain, its missing parts supplied by reference TRBV19 and TRBJ1-2, is DGGITQSPKYLFRKEGQNVTLSCEQNLNHDAMYWYRQDPGQGLRLIYYSQIVNDFQKGDIAEGYSVSREKKESFPLTVTSAQKNPTAFYLCASSIRGEYGYTFGSGTRLTVV.